Listed below are T cell receptor beta chains from one sample, sequenced in a study of blood T cells in healthy people across ages. TCRdb re-called the 5' RACE reads through MiXCR, storing one row per CDR3 protein. The table has 850,000 to 1,000,000 distinct CDR3 sequences, roughly 52% seen once. Source material: blood. The receptors were sampled from a man under 40 in good health. Both conserved end residues are part of each CDR3. A D gene is named only where the DNA matches it firmly. Clone size is stated in some rows and not others, as once, few, many or a class when expanded.

CDR3 length,D gene,J gene,clone size,V gene,CDR3 protein,CDR3 DNA
16,NA,TRBJ2-5,NA,TRBV5-1,CARSLPPGTGKETQYF,TGCGCCCGCAGCTTACCTCCCGGGACTGGCAAAGAGACCCAGTACTTC
15,TRBD2,TRBJ2-7,NA,TRBV20-1,CSARDPTSGGYEQYF,TGCAGTGCTAGAGATCCAACTAGCGGGGGATACGAGCAGTACTTC
12,NA,TRBJ1-1,few,TRBV11-2,CASSLDHTEAFF,TGTGCCAGCAGCTTAGATCACACTGAAGCTTTCTTT
14,TRBD1,TRBJ1-1,NA,TRBV10-3,CAIRSDRGSPEAFF,TGTGCCATCAGGAGCGACAGGGGGTCCCCTGAAGCTTTCTTT
16,NA,TRBJ2-3,NA,TRBV5-6,CTSRPGGGRPGDTQYF,TGTACCAGCAGGCCGGGGGGCGGAAGGCCCGGAGATACGCAGTATTTT
15,NA,TRBJ2-7,NA,TRBV6-5,CASSRSSQSSYEQYF,TGTGCCAGCAGTCGGAGCTCACAGTCTTCCTACGAGCAGTACTTC
15,NA,TRBJ1-1,NA,TRBV18,CASSPLGLENTEAFF,TGTGCCAGCTCACCATTAGGGTTGGAGAACACTGAAGCTTTCTTT
15,NA,TRBJ1-4,few,TRBV12-3/TRBV12-4,CASSHNGATNEKLFF,TGTGCCAGCAGTCACAACGGCGCAACTAATGAAAAACTGTTTTTT
15,TRBD1,TRBJ2-5,NA,TRBV6-5,CASSSLGQKQETQYF,TGTGCCAGCAGTTCCCTGGGACAGAAACAAGAGACCCAGTACTTC
15,NA,TRBJ2-7,few,TRBV3-1,CASSQGGRGSHEQYF,TGTGCCAGCAGCCAGGGAGGCAGGGGGTCCCACGAGCAGTACTTC
15,TRBD2,TRBJ2-1,many,TRBV20-1,CSARVPGGAANEQFF,TGCAGTGCTAGAGTACCCGGGGGGGCTGCGAATGAGCAGTTCTTC
12,TRBD1,TRBJ2-3,many,TRBV11-2,CAAEGAEDTQYF,TGTGCCGCCGAGGGGGCGGAAGATACGCAGTATTTT
15,NA,TRBJ1-5,NA,TRBV6-5,CASSYGLNSNQPQHF,TGTGCCAGCAGTTATGGTCTGAATAGCAATCAGCCCCAGCATTTT
15,TRBD2,TRBJ2-7,NA,TRBV10-3,CAISLLAGVSYEQYF,TGTGCCATCAGCCTCCTAGCGGGGGTGTCCTACGAGCAGTACTTC
11,NA,TRBJ2-3,NA,TRBV29-1,CSVGWADTQYF,TGCAGCGTTGGGTGGGCAGATACGCAGTATTTT
14,NA,TRBJ1-6,few,TRBV7-2,CASSLASPNSPLHF,TGTGCCAGCAGCTTGGCCTCCCCTAATTCACCCCTCCACTTT
13,NA,TRBJ1-5,NA,TRBV20-1,CSARAELDQPQHF,TGCAGTGCTAGGGCCGAATTGGATCAGCCCCAGCATTTT
14,TRBD2,TRBJ2-1,NA,TRBV5-1,CASSRLAGSNEQFF,TGCGCCAGCAGTAGACTAGCGGGGAGCAATGAGCAGTTCTTC
14,TRBD1,TRBJ2-2,NA,TRBV2,CASSEQGAAGELFF,TGTGCCAGCAGTGAGCAGGGGGCAGCGGGGGAGCTGTTTTTT
17,TRBD2,TRBJ2-1,NA,TRBV20-1,CSARDSTGGTNYNEQFF,TGCAGTGCTAGAGATTCAACGGGAGGGACTAACTACAATGAGCAGTTCTTC
13,NA,TRBJ2-1,NA,TRBV27,CASSLGAANEQFF,TGTGCCAGCAGTTTAGGGGCAGCCAATGAGCAGTTCTTC
11,NA,TRBJ1-2,few,TRBV5-1,CASSAGWGYTF,TGCGCCAGCAGCGCCGGGTGGGGCTACACCTTC
16,TRBD1,TRBJ2-7,NA,TRBV11-2,CASSLETGAPVHEQYF,TGTGCCAGCAGCTTGGAGACAGGGGCTCCTGTCCACGAGCAGTACTTC
16,NA,TRBJ2-7,NA,TRBV20-1,CSARWGGSGAFYEQYF,TGCAGTGCTAGATGGGGGGGGTCGGGGGCCTTCTACGAGCAGTACTTC
16,NA,TRBJ2-2,NA,TRBV4-3,CASSQEEGQNTGELFF,TGCGCCAGCAGCCAAGAAGAGGGACAAAACACCGGGGAGCTGTTTTTT
15,TRBD1,TRBJ2-3,few,TRBV27,CASSWDSNPSDTQYF,TGTGCCAGCAGTTGGGACAGCAATCCCTCAGATACGCAGTATTTT
18,NA,TRBJ1-6,NA,TRBV12-3/TRBV12-4,CASRQGFRGFSYNSPLHF,TGTGCCAGCAGACAGGGTTTTCGGGGCTTCTCCTATAATTCACCCCTCCACTTT
14,NA,TRBJ2-7,NA,TRBV6-6,CASSYFPPRYEQYF,TGTGCCAGCAGTTACTTCCCTCCCCGATACGAGCAGTACTTC
14,NA,TRBJ2-3,few,TRBV29-1,CSVLDSSRRDTQYF,TGCAGCGTACTAGACAGTTCCCGGCGGGATACGCAGTATTTT
15,NA,TRBJ2-4,NA,TRBV29-1,CSVETYALAKNIQYF,TGCAGCGTTGAGACCTACGCCCTAGCCAAAAACATTCAGTACTTC
16,TRBD1,TRBJ2-5,NA,TRBV13,CASSFYGTVTQETRYF,TGTGCCAGCAGCTTCTACGGGACAGTCACCCAAGAGACCCGGTACTTC
15,NA,TRBJ2-5,NA,TRBV11-3,CASSFGRLAAETQYF,TGTGCCAGCAGCTTTGGCAGGCTGGCTGCAGAGACCCAGTACTTC
14,NA,TRBJ2-7,NA,TRBV4-1,CACSQGFSTYEQYF,TGCGCCTGCAGCCAAGGATTCTCGACCTACGAGCAGTACTTC
17,TRBD2,TRBJ2-1,NA,TRBV7-9,CASSYISGAVSYNEQFF,TGTGCCAGCAGCTACATTAGCGGGGCCGTCTCCTACAATGAGCAGTTCTTC
15,NA,TRBJ2-2,NA,TRBV11-2,CASSSRALNTGELFF,TGTGCCAGCAGCTCGAGGGCTTTAAACACCGGGGAGCTGTTTTTT
12,TRBD2,TRBJ2-7,NA,TRBV29-1,CSVLAGSREQYF,TGCAGCGTTTTAGCGGGTAGCCGCGAGCAGTACTTC
14,NA,TRBJ1-2,NA,TRBV12-3/TRBV12-4,CASSLAGSAYGYTF,TGTGCCAGCAGTTTAGCGGGGAGCGCGTATGGCTACACCTTC
16,TRBD2,TRBJ2-3,NA,TRBV5-1,CASSGGVAGGSDTQYF,TGCGCCAGCAGCGGTGGAGTAGCGGGGGGGTCGGATACGCAGTATTTT
15,NA,TRBJ1-2,NA,TRBV4-2,CANSHVTATNYGYTF,TGTGCCAACAGCCACGTGACTGCAACTAACTATGGCTACACCTTC
15,TRBD1,TRBJ2-4,NA,TRBV4-1,CASSLGGQAGHIQYF,TGCGCCAGCAGCCTCGGGGGACAGGCAGGTCACATTCAGTACTTC
14,NA,TRBJ2-5,few,TRBV5-1,CASSSPGRGETQYF,TGCGCCAGCAGCTCCCCGGGACGCGGTGAGACCCAGTACTTC
14,NA,TRBJ2-7,NA,TRBV9,CASSVVGSHDEQYF,TGTGCCAGCAGCGTAGTAGGCAGTCACGACGAGCAGTACTTC
14,TRBD2,TRBJ2-5,NA,TRBV7-9,CASSCSGAQETQYF,TGTGCCAGCAGCTGCAGCGGGGCACAAGAGACCCAGTACTTC
14,NA,TRBJ2-5,NA,TRBV24-1,CATSDWTRQETQYF,TGTGCCACCAGTGATTGGACACGCCAAGAGACCCAGTACTTC
13,NA,TRBJ1-4,NA,TRBV2,CASTKEANEKLFF,TGTGCCAGCACCAAGGAGGCTAATGAAAAACTGTTTTTT
13,NA,TRBJ1-1,few,TRBV7-9,CASSSLGGSEAFF,TGTGCCAGCAGTTCCCTCGGGGGATCTGAAGCTTTCTTT
15,TRBD1,TRBJ2-7,few,TRBV6-5,CASSYGTGSSYEQYF,TGTGCCAGCAGTTACGGGACAGGGAGCTCCTACGAGCAGTACTTC
16,NA,TRBJ2-7,NA,TRBV12-3/TRBV12-4,CASSLTGTESSYEQYF,TGTGCCAGCAGCTTGACCGGGACTGAAAGCTCCTACGAGCAGTACTTC
16,TRBD1,TRBJ2-7,NA,TRBV20-1,CSARDSPGTGSYEQYF,TGCAGTGCTAGAGATTCTCCCGGGACAGGCTCCTACGAGCAGTACTTC
15,TRBD1,TRBJ2-3,NA,TRBV12-3/TRBV12-4,CASSGEQGVTDTQYF,TGTGCCAGCAGCGGTGAGCAGGGGGTGACAGATACGCAGTATTTT
15,TRBD2,TRBJ2-5,NA,TRBV12-3/TRBV12-4,CASSPGTSGAETQYF,TGTGCCAGCAGTCCGGGGACTAGCGGGGCAGAGACCCAGTACTTC
16,NA,TRBJ2-2,NA,TRBV9,CASSQRGGMNTGELFF,TGTGCCAGCAGCCAACGGGGTGGGATGAACACCGGGGAGCTGTTTTTT
15,TRBD1,TRBJ2-6,NA,TRBV20-1,CSARDRGLGANVLTF,TGCAGTGCTAGGGACAGGGGGCTTGGGGCCAACGTCCTGACTTTC